A selection of T cell receptor beta chains follows, all from one sample in a study of blood T cell repertoires in COVID-19. The repertoire was sequenced with immunoSEQ multiplex PCR; TCRdb's copy has only in-frame clones and lacks some. The sample lists about 16,000 clones, 70% to 90% occurring once. The specimen was peripheral blood. Every receptor here comes from a human donor in a cohort sampled during active COVID-19. CDR3s include the opening cysteine and the closing phenylalanine or tryptophan.

v_call cdr3_aa
TRBV6-5 CASSRGSNQPQHF
TRBV23-1 CASSQPPGQYSNQPQHF
TRBV27 CASSPSGLRENTGELFF
TRBV24-1 CATSESSAQVFHEQFF
TRBV18 CASSPLGAKGDTQYF
TRBV30 CAWGRREKETQYF
TRBV15 CATSSSGTGDPYEQYF
TRBV19 CATSYGQINTEAFF
TRBV18 CASSPRGSRDQPQHF
TRBV5-5 CASSLQGGLYREQYF
TRBV28 CASSFVPGGGFGNTIYF
TRBV10-3 CAISDVEEKLFF
TRBV4-1 CASSHPTSGRRETQYF
TRBV6-5 CASSSTLGVDEQFF
TRBV7-9 CASSRGTGERLGANVLTF
TRBV5-1 CASRQGIGELFF
TRBV18 CASSDRGRRSDGTEAFF
TRBV3-1/TRBV3-2 CASSQSSYEQYF
TRBV10-3 CAISEPGQGSYEQYF
TRBV7-2 CASSSPDIYEQYF
TRBV4-2 CASTQDKRSGSPLHF
TRBV5-1 CASSHYTGELFF
TRBV29-1 CSARLTSGSGTDTQYF
TRBV11-2 CASSSSWGLRENEKLFF
TRBV24-1 CATSDSSHTDREETQYF
TRBV4-1 CASSQQGALTDTQYF
TRBV5-6 CASSLVLVNGEAFF
TRBV28 CASSLGSSGEQYF
TRBV15 CATSRDPNSPLHF
TRBV5-6 CASSAYRVGPDEKLFF
TRBV27 CASSRQGIREGRETQYF
TRBV7-3 CASSVNRGLAGELFF